These T cell receptor beta chains were read from a single sample in a study of blood T cell repertoires in COVID-19. Clones were read by immunoSEQ multiplex PCR, and TCRdb kept only the in-frame ones, dropping some. The sample lists 310,000 or so clones; approximately 90% were seen once. Specimen: PBMCs or T cells enriched from blood (not recorded which). The receptors were gathered from a woman in her thirties or forties who had recovered from COVID-19. Both conserved end residues are part of each CDR3. Fields, in order: J gene, D gene, clone size, V gene, CDR3 DNA, CDR3 protein. D genes are given only for firm matches. Clone size is not always given. Where it is, it says once, few, many or a class for expanded clones.

j_call: TRBJ2-1; d_call: -; clone_size: -; v_call: TRBV7-8; cdr3_nt: TGTGCCAGCAATTCACGGGTCTGGACCACTAGCTCCTACAATGAGCAGTTCTTC; cdr3_aa: CASNSRVWTTSSYNEQFF
j_call: TRBJ1-3; d_call: -; clone_size: -; v_call: TRBV27; cdr3_nt: TGTGCCAGCAGTTTACGGGGCTCTGGAAACACCATATATTTT; cdr3_aa: CASSLRGSGNTIYF
j_call: TRBJ2-7; d_call: TRBD2; clone_size: -; v_call: TRBV28; cdr3_nt: TGTGCCAGTAAGCGGGAGTACCAAACCTACGAGCAGTACTTC; cdr3_aa: CASKREYQTYEQYF
j_call: TRBJ1-1; d_call: -; clone_size: -; v_call: TRBV15; cdr3_nt: TGTGCCACCAGCAGAGAGTTTACAGCCGTCACTGAAGCTTTCTTT; cdr3_aa: CATSREFTAVTEAFF
j_call: TRBJ1-2; d_call: TRBD1; clone_size: -; v_call: TRBV6-1; cdr3_nt: TGTGCCAGCAATTCCCGGGACAGGGTGGGGGCCTACACCTTC; cdr3_aa: CASNSRDRVGAYTF
j_call: TRBJ1-5; d_call: -; clone_size: few; v_call: TRBV4-1; cdr3_nt: TGCGCCAGCAGCCAAGTACAGGGATACAATCAGCCCCAGCATTTT; cdr3_aa: CASSQVQGYNQPQHF
j_call: TRBJ2-1; d_call: TRBD2; clone_size: -; v_call: TRBV4-3; cdr3_nt: TGCGCCAGCAGCCTTCTAGCGGGCACTTACAATGAGCAGTTCTTC; cdr3_aa: CASSLLAGTYNEQFF
j_call: TRBJ1-4; d_call: -; clone_size: -; v_call: TRBV27; cdr3_nt: TGTGCCAGCAGTTACCGACAGAATGAAAAACTGTTTTTT; cdr3_aa: CASSYRQNEKLFF
j_call: TRBJ1-6; d_call: TRBD1; clone_size: -; v_call: TRBV18; cdr3_nt: TGTGCCAGCTCACCAAACACAGGGGGGTATAATTCACCCCTCCACTTT; cdr3_aa: CASSPNTGGYNSPLHF
j_call: TRBJ1-2; d_call: -; clone_size: -; v_call: TRBV18; cdr3_nt: TGTGCCAGCTCGCTACAGGAAACTAACTATGGCTACACCTTC; cdr3_aa: CASSLQETNYGYTF
j_call: TRBJ2-3; d_call: TRBD2; clone_size: -; v_call: TRBV19; cdr3_nt: TGTGCCAGTAGTAAGTGGTCTAGCGGGAGGTCAGATACGCAGTATTTT; cdr3_aa: CASSKWSSGRSDTQYF
j_call: TRBJ1-3; d_call: -; clone_size: -; v_call: TRBV10-2; cdr3_nt: TGCGCCAGCAGTGAGGTCACTGGGCCTGGAAACACCATATATTTT; cdr3_aa: CASSEVTGPGNTIYF
j_call: TRBJ2-5; d_call: -; clone_size: -; v_call: TRBV21-1; cdr3_nt: TGTGCCAGCAGCAAAGTTAAAGGGCAGGGAAAGCGGGAGGCAAGCCTTGAGACCCAGTACTTC; cdr3_aa: CASSKVKGQGKREASLETQYF
j_call: TRBJ1-4; d_call: -; clone_size: -; v_call: TRBV5-1; cdr3_nt: TGCGCCAGCAGCTTGGGTGATAGAAATGAAAAACTGTTTTTT; cdr3_aa: CASSLGDRNEKLFF
j_call: TRBJ2-7; d_call: TRBD2; clone_size: -; v_call: TRBV11-2; cdr3_nt: TGTGCCAGCAGGGGCGGGGGTTCCTACGAGCAGTACTTC; cdr3_aa: CASRGGGSYEQYF
j_call: TRBJ1-3; d_call: -; clone_size: -; v_call: TRBV28; cdr3_nt: TGTGCCAGCAGTTTGAGTGTTCAGGGCCGAAACACCATATATTTT; cdr3_aa: CASSLSVQGRNTIYF
j_call: TRBJ1-2; d_call: -; clone_size: -; v_call: TRBV11-3; cdr3_nt: TGTGCCAGTCGGAGGGGACACTATGGCTACACCTTC; cdr3_aa: CASRRGHYGYTF
j_call: TRBJ1-2; d_call: -; clone_size: -; v_call: TRBV11-1; cdr3_nt: TGTGCCAGCAGCTTAGCGGAGGGCGGCTACACCTTC; cdr3_aa: CASSLAEGGYTF
j_call: TRBJ1-6; d_call: TRBD1; clone_size: -; v_call: TRBV27; cdr3_nt: TGTGCCAGCAAGAAGACAGGGCGGATTTCACCCCTCCACTTT; cdr3_aa: CASKKTGRISPLHF
j_call: TRBJ2-7; d_call: TRBD2; clone_size: -; v_call: TRBV11-2; cdr3_nt: TGTGCCAGCAGCGGACAAATAGCGGGAGGTCACGAGCAGTACTTC; cdr3_aa: CASSGQIAGGHEQYF
j_call: TRBJ1-3; d_call: TRBD1; clone_size: -; v_call: TRBV7-6; cdr3_nt: TGTGCCAGCAGCGGACAGGGGGCCGGAAACACCATATATTTT; cdr3_aa: CASSGQGAGNTIYF
j_call: TRBJ2-5; d_call: -; clone_size: once; v_call: TRBV11-3; cdr3_nt: TGTGCCAGCAGCTTTAGCCCAGGGGAGACCCAGTACTTC; cdr3_aa: CASSFSPGETQYF
j_call: TRBJ1-4; d_call: TRBD1; clone_size: few; v_call: TRBV25-1; cdr3_nt: TGTGCCAGCCGTACAGGGGGCGCGACTAATGAAAAACTGTTTTTT; cdr3_aa: CASRTGGATNEKLFF
j_call: TRBJ2-1; d_call: TRBD1; clone_size: -; v_call: TRBV7-2; cdr3_nt: TGTGCCAGCAGCGGAGGGACAGGGATACACAATGAGCAGTTCTTC; cdr3_aa: CASSGGTGIHNEQFF
j_call: TRBJ2-6; d_call: TRBD2; clone_size: -; v_call: TRBV4-3; cdr3_nt: TGCGCCAGCAGCCAAGGGGCCCGGGGGGTTTCTGGGGCCAACGTCCTGACTTTC; cdr3_aa: CASSQGARGVSGANVLTF
j_call: TRBJ1-5; d_call: TRBD1; clone_size: -; v_call: TRBV5-1; cdr3_nt: TGCGCCAGCAGCCCCACAGGGGGCGGGCAGCCCCAGCATTTT; cdr3_aa: CASSPTGGGQPQHF
j_call: TRBJ2-7; d_call: TRBD1; clone_size: once; v_call: TRBV18; cdr3_nt: TGTGCCAGCTCACCACTCGCTTCGGGACAGGGGATGTACGAGCAGTACTTC; cdr3_aa: CASSPLASGQGMYEQYF
j_call: TRBJ2-7; d_call: TRBD2; clone_size: -; v_call: TRBV19; cdr3_nt: TGTGCCAGTTCCGGGACTAGCGGCTACGAGCAGTACTTC; cdr3_aa: CASSGTSGYEQYF
j_call: TRBJ1-2; d_call: TRBD1; clone_size: -; v_call: TRBV18; cdr3_nt: TGTGCCAGCTCACCTGGACAGGCCAGGCATGGCTACACCTTC; cdr3_aa: CASSPGQARHGYTF
j_call: TRBJ1-1; d_call: -; clone_size: -; v_call: TRBV6-5; cdr3_nt: TGTGCCAGCAATAAGGACATCATGAACACTGAAGCTTTCTTT; cdr3_aa: CASNKDIMNTEAFF
j_call: TRBJ1-2; d_call: -; clone_size: -; v_call: TRBV4-1; cdr3_nt: TGCGCCAGCAGCCTATACCCTGAGCCAGGTTCTAACTATGGCTACACCTTC; cdr3_aa: CASSLYPEPGSNYGYTF
j_call: TRBJ1-1; d_call: -; clone_size: -; v_call: TRBV20-1; cdr3_nt: TGCAGTGCTAGTGCCGGTAACACTGAAGCTTTCTTT; cdr3_aa: CSASAGNTEAFF
j_call: TRBJ2-1; d_call: TRBD2; clone_size: -; v_call: TRBV5-1; cdr3_nt: TGCGCCAGCAGCTTGGAGACCTCGCGTCGGACAAGGACTAGTAGAAGTGAGCAGTTCTTC; cdr3_aa: CASSLETSRRTRTSRSEQFF
j_call: TRBJ2-2; d_call: -; clone_size: -; v_call: TRBV9; cdr3_nt: TGTGCCAGCAGCGTAGGGGTTAGCGGCACCGGGGAGCTGTTTTTT; cdr3_aa: CASSVGVSGTGELFF
j_call: TRBJ1-3; d_call: -; clone_size: -; v_call: TRBV20-1; cdr3_nt: TGCAGTGCCAGACGGGGAAACACCATATATTTT; cdr3_aa: CSARRGNTIYF
j_call: TRBJ2-1; d_call: -; clone_size: -; v_call: TRBV18; cdr3_nt: TGTGCCAGCCAGTCCCCGGCGGCCTCGAGCTCCTACAATGAGCAGTTCTTC; cdr3_aa: CASQSPAASSSYNEQFF
j_call: TRBJ2-1; d_call: TRBD2; clone_size: -; v_call: TRBV28; cdr3_nt: TGTGCCAGCAGTGCACCCGGGGGGAATGAGCAGTTCTTC; cdr3_aa: CASSAPGGNEQFF
j_call: TRBJ2-2; d_call: TRBD2; clone_size: -; v_call: TRBV2; cdr3_nt: TGTGCCAGCAAATTAGCGGGCTACACCGGGGAGCTGTTTTTT; cdr3_aa: CASKLAGYTGELFF
j_call: TRBJ1-5; d_call: -; clone_size: -; v_call: TRBV19; cdr3_nt: TGTGCCAGTAGTATCGAGAGGGTTTCGGCACTCAATCAGCCCCAGCATTTT; cdr3_aa: CASSIERVSALNQPQHF
j_call: TRBJ1-2; d_call: TRBD1; clone_size: once; v_call: TRBV28; cdr3_nt: TGTGCCAGCAGTTCCGGGACAGGAGACAACTTCTATGGCTACACCTTC; cdr3_aa: CASSSGTGDNFYGYTF
j_call: TRBJ1-1; d_call: -; clone_size: -; v_call: TRBV10-3; cdr3_nt: TGTGCCATCAGTATCACAGGCATCTCCACTGAAGCTTTCTTT; cdr3_aa: CAISITGISTEAFF
j_call: TRBJ2-2; d_call: -; clone_size: once; v_call: TRBV2; cdr3_nt: TGTGCCAGCAGTGAAAGAGTAGTTACGACCGGGGAGCTGTTTTTT; cdr3_aa: CASSERVVTTGELFF
j_call: TRBJ2-7; d_call: TRBD2; clone_size: -; v_call: TRBV6-5; cdr3_nt: TGTGCCAGCAGGAAAGGCGGGAGCTCCTACGAGCAGTACTTC; cdr3_aa: CASRKGGSSYEQYF
j_call: TRBJ2-7; d_call: -; clone_size: -; v_call: TRBV7-2; cdr3_nt: TGTGCCAGCAGCTTAGCCGGGAACCCCTACGAGCAGTACTTC; cdr3_aa: CASSLAGNPYEQYF
j_call: TRBJ2-5; d_call: TRBD1; clone_size: -; v_call: TRBV2; cdr3_nt: TGTGCCAGCAGTGGGGACAGGGGAAGTGAGACCCAGTACTTC; cdr3_aa: CASSGDRGSETQYF
j_call: TRBJ2-2; d_call: -; clone_size: many; v_call: TRBV28; cdr3_nt: TGTGCCAGCACTGAGGGAGCACGCGGGGAGCTGTTTTTT; cdr3_aa: CASTEGARGELFF
j_call: TRBJ1-1; d_call: -; clone_size: once; v_call: TRBV6-4; cdr3_nt: TGTGCCAGCAGTGACGAAACGGGAACTGAAGCTTTCTTT; cdr3_aa: CASSDETGTEAFF
j_call: TRBJ2-7; d_call: TRBD2; clone_size: -; v_call: TRBV6-2/TRBV6-3; cdr3_nt: TGTGCCAGCAGCGAGCAGCTAGCGGGGTCCTACGAGCAGTACTTC; cdr3_aa: CASSEQLAGSYEQYF
j_call: TRBJ1-2; d_call: -; clone_size: once; v_call: TRBV12-5; cdr3_nt: TGTGCTAGTGGTTTGGCAACCAAGGGGCTTACCTATGGCTACACCTTC; cdr3_aa: CASGLATKGLTYGYTF
j_call: TRBJ1-4; d_call: -; clone_size: -; v_call: TRBV7-6; cdr3_nt: TGTGCCAGCAGCCCGTCATCCAGGGCCGGTGAAAAACTGTTTTTT; cdr3_aa: CASSPSSRAGEKLFF
j_call: TRBJ1-4; d_call: -; clone_size: -; v_call: TRBV2; cdr3_nt: TGTGCCAGCAGTGAACCGGGAAAGAAACTGTTTTTT; cdr3_aa: CASSEPGKKLFF
j_call: TRBJ1-2; d_call: TRBD1; clone_size: -; v_call: TRBV18; cdr3_nt: TGTGCCAGCTCACCGAGAACGGACAGGGTATATGGCTACACCTTC; cdr3_aa: CASSPRTDRVYGYTF
j_call: TRBJ2-7; d_call: TRBD1; clone_size: -; v_call: TRBV5-6; cdr3_nt: TGTGCCAGCAGCAGAACAGGGGGCTCCTACGAGCAGTACTTC; cdr3_aa: CASSRTGGSYEQYF
j_call: TRBJ2-5; d_call: TRBD1; clone_size: -; v_call: TRBV7-2; cdr3_nt: TGTGCCAGCTCCCCACCCAGGGGGCTGGGGGAGACCCAGTACTTC; cdr3_aa: CASSPPRGLGETQYF
j_call: TRBJ2-7; d_call: TRBD1; clone_size: once; v_call: TRBV28; cdr3_nt: TGTGCCAGCCAGGGGGCCGTTTACGAGCAGTACTTC; cdr3_aa: CASQGAVYEQYF
j_call: TRBJ2-1; d_call: TRBD2; clone_size: few; v_call: TRBV4-3; cdr3_nt: TGCGCCAGCAGCCAAGAGACTACCGGGACTATGACGTACAATGAGCAGTTCTTC; cdr3_aa: CASSQETTGTMTYNEQFF
j_call: TRBJ2-1; d_call: -; clone_size: -; v_call: TRBV28; cdr3_nt: TGTGCCAGCAGTCCGTTGACAGTCGACTACAATGAGCAGTTCTTC; cdr3_aa: CASSPLTVDYNEQFF
j_call: TRBJ2-1; d_call: TRBD2; clone_size: -; v_call: TRBV27; cdr3_nt: TGTGCCAGCAGTTTATCAATTAGCGGGAGGGCCAGGTATGAGCAGTTCTTC; cdr3_aa: CASSLSISGRARYEQFF